The next 27 T cell receptor beta chains were all read from a single sample in a study of blood T cell repertoires in COVID-19. Generated by immunoSEQ multiplex PCR, the TCRdb table keeps only in-frame clones and is missing some. The table has approximately 150,000 clones, under 95% seen once. Material for sequencing was peripheral blood. The receptors derive from a man aged 18 to 29 with COVID-19, enrolled during active disease.

The gene calls are TRBV28 and TRBJ1-2; D is unresolved. The CDR3 is made up of 13 amino acids. V lost 1 base to trimming and J lost 0 bases, with 3 bases between them. Germline CDR1 reads MDHEN; CDR2 reads SYDVKM. The CDR3 region has the DNA TGTGCCAGCAGTTTATTCTCTAACTATGGCTACACCTTC. Its protein product is CASSLFSNYGYTF.

The V gene is TRBV11-2, the J gene TRBJ1-3, with D tentatively TRBD1 (6 bases). Germline-derived CDR1 and CDR2 are SGHAT and FQNNGV. V gave up 3 bases and J gave up 4 bases, with 25 bases separating them. This CDR3 is built from 19 residues. The CDR3 sequence: CASSLTSRRGFSPGNTIYF. Written as DNA, the CDR3 is TGTGCCAGCAGCTTGACCTCCCGAAGGGGGTTTTCCCCCGGAAACACCATATATTTT.

The J gene is TRBJ1-2, the V gene TRBV6-5, with D unclear. From germline, CDR1 is MNHEY and CDR2 SVGAGI. V gave up 6 bases and J gave up 4 bases, with 12 bases separating them. The CDR3 totals 13 residues. The CDR3 DNA reads TGTGCCAGCAGGGATTCAGGTGTCTATGGCTACACCTTC. It translates to CASRDSGVYGYTF.

About this clone itself: Other DNA sequences in this specimen translate into the identical CDR3. The chain couples TRBV28 to TRBJ1-5; 9 nucleotides line up with TRBD1. V dropped 6 bases and J dropped 2; count of bases not matched to a gene: 2. The CDR3 runs to 14 residues. Germline lookup yields CDR1 MDHEN and CDR2 SYDVKM. The DNA of the CDR3 is TGTGCCAGCAGCCGGACAGGGGGCAATCAGCCCCAGCATTTT. As protein: CASSRTGGNQPQHF.

DNA for the CDR3: TGTGCCAGCAGCTTACTGAATAATTCACCCCTCCACTTT. Translated: CASSLLNNSPLHF. J is TRBJ1-6 and V is TRBV5-4; D remains unclear. Germline V gene data show CDR1 as SGHNT and CDR2 as YYREEE (reference sequence). The CDR3 length is 13 residues. The V gene lost 2 bases and the J gene lost 5 bases, with 5 bases spanning the gap.

A few counts support this clone. The chain is built from TRBV6-2 or TRBV6-3 and TRBJ1-5; 7 bases fit TRBD1. From germline, CDR1 is MNHEY and CDR2 SVGEGT. Unmatched junction bases numbered 8, after V lost 7 bases and J lost 2 bases. The CDR3 has 15 residues. The CDR3, as DNA: TGTGCCAGCACCCCGACAGGGCGGCGCAATCAGCCCCAGCATTTT. As protein: CASTPTGRRNQPQHF.

V and J are TRBV7-8 and TRBJ1-5, with TRBD1 as a possible D gene (6 bases). Trimming removed 5 bases from V and 6 bases from J, with 14 bases in between. Per the germline V gene, CDR1 is SGHVS and CDR2 is FQNEAQ. The CDR3 consists of 14 residues. As DNA, the CDR3 is TGTGCCAGCAGCCCAAGAGGGGGTTCTCAGCCCCAGCATTTT. Translated: CASSPRGGSQPQHF.

The J gene is TRBJ2-7, the V gene TRBV5-6, with TRBD1 as a possible D gene (6 bases). The CDR3 length is 15 residues. In germline, CDR1 is SGHDT, CDR2 YYEEEE. Trimming left V 1 base short and J 0 bases short, with 11 bases between. The CDR3 spells CASSLSGTPSYEQYF. CDR3 nucleotide sequence: TGTGCCAGCAGCTTGTCAGGGACACCCTCCTACGAGCAGTACTTC.

This chain links TRBV5-1 with TRBJ2-3; possible D gene TRBD1, 6 bases. The CDR3 totals 15 residues. Trimming removed 4 bases from V and 2 bases from J, with 14 bases in between. CDR1 is SGHRS, CDR2 YFSETQ, per germline. For the CDR3, the DNA is TGCGCCAGCAGCCTAGGACAGACCCCCACAGATACGCAGTATTTT. Translated: CASSLGQTPTDTQYF.

This clone was seen more than once but under ten times. The chain links TRBV6-2 or TRBV6-3 to TRBJ1-6, with 7 positions matching TRBD1. CDR3 length equals 16 residues. Trimming removed 0 bases from V and 10 bases from J; junction bases left unmatched: 9. Germline CDR1 and CDR2: MNHEY and SVGEGT. The CDR3 region has the DNA TGTGCCAGCAGTTACTCCCGGGACAGTAGTTGGTCACCCCTCCACTTT. Translation: CASSYSRDSSWSPLHF.

This chain joins TRBV6-5 and TRBJ2-1, with a tentative D call TRBD2 (6 bases). The CDR3 loop spans 14 amino acids. Germline CDR1 and CDR2: MNHEY and SVGAGI. V lost 7 bases and J 2 bases, leaving 12 bases between the germline ends. CDR3 sequence: CASTGRETYNEQFF. The CDR3 nucleotides read TGTGCCAGCACAGGGCGGGAAACCTACAATGAGCAGTTCTTC.

The chain recombines TRBV11-2 with TRBJ2-7, with 9 bases identical to TRBD1. Looked up from germline, CDR1 is SGHAT and CDR2 is FQNNGV. CDR3 size: 15 residues. The junction had 11 bases not matched to a gene; V was cut back by 5 bases and J by 6 bases. CDR3 DNA sequence: TGTGCCAGCAGCCCCAGCATCGGACAGGGGAGCGAGCAGTACTTC. As protein: CASSPSIGQGSEQYF.

CDR3 protein: CAWNPDRGPYYGYTF. The DNA of the CDR3 is TGTGCCTGGAACCCTGACAGGGGACCGTACTATGGCTACACCTTC. V and J are TRBV30 and TRBJ1-2; TRBD1 matches 8 bases. This CDR3 comprises 15 residues. Germline V CDR1 and CDR2: GTSNPN, SVGIG (reference sequence). The V segment lost 4 bases and the J segment 3 bases; nucleotides outside the gene matches: 10.

This chain uses TRBV4-3 with TRBJ2-1; 12 bases fit TRBD1. V trimming: 3 bases; J trimming: 10 bases; junction bases outside the gene matches: 7. The germline V gene has CDR1 LGHNA and CDR2 YSLEER. The CDR3 runs to 15 residues. CDR3: CASSHAGTGGWEQFF. The CDR3 nucleotides read TGCGCCAGCAGCCATGCCGGGACAGGGGGCTGGGAGCAGTTCTTC.

The CDR3: CASSLQGRYQPQHF. CDR3 nucleotides: TGTGCCAGCAGTCTACAGGGGCGATATCAGCCCCAGCATTTT. V usage is TRBV27 and J usage is TRBJ1-5; 7 positions agree with TRBD1. The CDR3 length is 14 residues. The V segment lost 5 bases and the J segment 5 bases; nucleotides outside the gene matches: 6. Germline V lookup: CDR1 MNHEY, CDR2 SMNVEV (reference sequence).

CDR3 in amino acids: CATSRVTSGWDWEQYF. DNA of the CDR3: TGTGCCACCAGCAGAGTTACTAGCGGGTGGGATTGGGAGCAGTACTTC. The genes are TRBV15 and TRBJ2-7; 9 bases fit TRBD2. Per germline, CDR1 LNHNV and CDR2 YYDKDF (reference sequence). This CDR3 has 16 amino acids. J was trimmed by 7 bases and V by 1 base; bases with no gene match: 11.

This chain joins TRBV5-6 and TRBJ2-1, with D tentatively TRBD2 (5 bases). The CDR3 is made up of 12 amino acids. Germline V lookup: CDR1 SGHDT, CDR2 YYEEEE. V was cut by 4 bases and J by 11 bases, with 13 bases left in between. This CDR3 is CASSIGLDQQFF. DNA for the CDR3: TGTGCCAGCAGCATCGGACTCGACCAGCAGTTCTTC.

Only a few counts were recorded for this clone. The chain carries TRBV5-6 and TRBJ2-7; 11 positions match TRBD1. The CDR3 spans 16 residues. Unmatched junction bases numbered 12, after V lost 4 bases and J lost 6 bases. Germline assignment: CDR1 SGHDT and CDR2 YYEEEE. The CDR3 nucleotides are TGTGCCAGCAGCACCGGGACAGGGGGACTAGCCAGCGAGCAGTACTTC. Its translation: CASSTGTGGLASEQYF.

The V call is TRBV7-2, the J call TRBJ1-1; D remains unclear. The CDR3 has 11 amino acids. V was pared by 1 base and J by 7 bases, with 4 bases between. Germline assignment: CDR1 SGHTA and CDR2 FQGNSA. Here the CDR3 reads CASSLDHEAFF. For the CDR3, the DNA is TGTGCCAGCAGCTTAGATCATGAAGCTTTCTTT.

V is TRBV4-1 and J is TRBJ2-7; the match to TRBD1 covers 7 bases. Looked up from germline, CDR1 is MGHRA and CDR2 is YSYEKL. This CDR3 contains 15 residues. Germline trimming cut 4 bases from V and 6 bases from J; bases unmatched to any gene: 12. DNA of the CDR3: TGCGCCAGCAGCCTAAGACAGGGAATTCGTACCGAGCAGTACTTC. Protein sequence: CASSLRQGIRTEQYF.

The chain links TRBV4-2 to TRBJ1-5; D is perhaps TRBD1 (6 bases). V was shortened by 4 bases and J by 3 bases, with 10 bases between the two germline ends. CDR3 size: 14 residues. Germline V gives CDR1 LGHNA, CDR2 YNFKEQ. The CDR3: CASSPGHSNQPQHF. CDR3 in DNA: TGTGCCAGCAGCCCGGGACACTCCAATCAGCCCCAGCATTTT.

The chain recombines TRBV5-4 with TRBJ2-5, with TRBD2 matching 11 bases. This CDR3 is built from 15 residues. Trimming at V came to 0 bases and at J to 4 bases, leaving 2 bases not matched to a gene. Looked up from germline, CDR1 is SGHNT and CDR2 is YYREEE (reference sequence). CDR3 sequence reads: CASSLALAGAETQYF. The CDR3 DNA is TGTGCCAGCAGCTTGGCACTAGCGGGAGCAGAGACCCAGTACTTC.

This chain uses TRBV3-1 (or the pseudogene TRBV3-2) with TRBJ1-2; D unresolved. Looked up from germline, CDR1 is LGHDT and CDR2 is YNNKEL (reference sequence). V lost 1 base and J lost 0, with 15 bases in between. The length of the CDR3 is 17 residues. DNA for the CDR3: TGTGCCAGCAGCCAAGTCCCTTCCAGGTATCCTAACTATGGCTACACCTTC. Translating it yields CASSQVPSRYPNYGYTF.

V and J are TRBV25-1 and TRBJ2-7; TRBD1 matches at 8 bases. The CDR3 sequence is 15 residues long. V lost 4 bases, J lost 3 bases, and 8 bases stayed unmatched. Looked up from germline, CDR1 is MGHDK and CDR2 is SYGVNS. This CDR3 reads CASSGLDRANYEQYF. For the CDR3, the DNA is TGTGCCAGCAGTGGGTTGGACAGGGCAAACTACGAGCAGTACTTC.

The J gene is TRBJ2-7, the V gene TRBV5-1; 7 nucleotides agree with TRBD2. The CDR3 totals 16 residues. With V trimmed by 4 bases and J by 6 bases, 16 bases remained unmatched. The germline gives CDR1 SGHRS, CDR2 YFSETQ. The CDR3 is CASSRGVVGPEGEQYF. The CDR3 nucleotides are TGCGCCAGCAGCCGGGGGGTGGTTGGACCGGAGGGCGAGCAGTACTTC.

This chain joins TRBV4-3 and TRBJ2-7; 10 bases line up with TRBD2. The CDR3 has 16 amino acids. The J segment lost 0 bases and the V segment lost 1 base, leaving 3 bases of the junction unmatched. The germline gives CDR1 LGHNA, CDR2 YSLEER. For the CDR3, the DNA is TGCGCCAGCAGCCAAGGGACTAGCGGATACTCCTACGAGCAGTACTTC. It encodes CASSQGTSGYSYEQYF.

V usage is TRBV6-5 and J usage is TRBJ1-1, with D possibly TRBD1 on 5 matching bases. CDR3 size: 15 residues. Germline V CDR1 and CDR2: MNHEY, SVGAGI. V shed 4 bases and J shed 4 bases, with 16 bases lying between them. The CDR3: CASSLGLPWGTEAFF. The CDR3 nucleotides read TGTGCCAGCAGTTTGGGACTTCCTTGGGGCACTGAAGCTTTCTTT.